The clone carrying this T cell receptor (beta chain) was recorded only once. Its antigen is undetermined. The data derive from a study of identical twins' blood T cells. In the study overall: Roughly 6 alpha and about 6 beta libraries together yielded 50 million or so reads.

The study, taken as a whole, reports: Out-of-frame TCRbeta clonotypes reportedly had markedly more similar V usage in twins than unrelated donors. Abundant TCRbeta CDR3s overlapped more between twins than with unrelated donors.

The CDR3 contains 14 residues. Trimming stripped 6 bases from V and 4 bases from J, with 13 bases between. Six healthy women, forming three identical twin pairs, donated samples. TCRdb passed the 5' RACE reads through MiXCR, listing each CDR3 protein once. The profile covers 300,000 to 450,000 distinct CDR3 sequences, with about 28% appearing a single time and 6% to 7% taken by the ten largest. J is TRBJ1-5 and V is TRBV12-3 or TRBV12-4; D may be TRBD1 (6 bases). The sequenced sample consisted of PBMCs. The TCR was taken from a woman between 18 and 49 years old in good health. CDR3 in amino acids: CASRRIGGNQPQHF. CDR3 sequence (DNA): TGTGCCAGCAGGAGAATAGGGGGAAATCAGCCCCAGCATTTT.